These T cell receptor beta chains were read from a single sample in a study of T cells in Graves' hyperthyroidism and ophthalmopathy. Using its own MiXCR run on the multiplex PCR reads, TCRdb lists one record per CDR3 protein. The data hold about half a million distinct CDR3 sequences, with 15% to 20% observed a single time. Sequencing was carried out using blood. Source of these receptors: a woman in her twenties or thirties with Graves' ophthalmopathy. The CDR3 runs from the conserved cysteine through the conserved F or W. D genes are given only for firm matches. The listing skips clone size in some rows; elsewhere it reads once, few, many or a size class.

-	TRBJ2-1	TRBV7-9	-	CASSLVTELYNEQFF	TGTGCCAGCAGCTTAGTGACGGAGCTCTACAATGAGCAGTTCTTC
-	TRBJ2-4	TRBV5-1	-	CASSPRLLAKNIQYF	TGCGCCAGCAGCCCCCGTCTGTTAGCCAAAAACATTCAGTACTTC
many	TRBJ2-5	TRBV7-6	-	CASSPSGAPQETQYF	TGTGCCAGCAGTCCGTCAGGGGCCCCTCAAGAGACCCAGTACTTC
-	TRBJ2-5	TRBV10-3	-	CAISDPGRPGQETQYF	TGTGCCATCAGTGACCCGGGACGCCCCGGCCAAGAGACCCAGTACTTC
-	TRBJ2-1	TRBV11-1	-	CASSDSNEQFF	TGTGCCAGCAGCGACAGCAATGAGCAGTTCTTC
few	TRBJ1-1	TRBV28	-	CASSLLLQGGTEAFF	TGTGCCAGCAGTTTATTGTTACAGGGAGGAACTGAAGCTTTCTTT
many	TRBJ2-7	TRBV11-2	TRBD2	CASSFAGAGLYEQYF	TGTGCCAGCAGCTTTGCTGGAGCGGGACTATACGAGCAGTACTTC
few	TRBJ2-7	TRBV20-1	-	CSARDPGGDPRGEQYF	TGCAGTGCTAGAGATCCGGGCGGGGACCCCAGAGGGGAGCAGTACTTC
many	TRBJ2-7	TRBV20-1	TRBD1	CSATGTGASYEQYF	TGCAGTGCCACCGGGACAGGGGCCTCCTACGAGCAGTACTTC
-	TRBJ1-1	TRBV6-4	TRBD1	CASRGTGAENTEAFF	TGTGCCAGCAGGGGGACAGGGGCCGAGAACACTGAAGCTTTCTTT
many	TRBJ1-4	TRBV2	-	CASSLTTTNEKLFF	TGTGCCAGCAGTTTAACAACAACTAATGAAAAACTGTTTTTT
many	TRBJ1-1	TRBV30	-	CAWSVWGGTDTEAFF	TGTGCCTGGAGTGTTTGGGGGGGTACGGACACTGAAGCTTTCTTT
few	TRBJ2-7	TRBV9	-	CASSVAGHGNYEQYF	TGTGCCAGCAGCGTAGCGGGACACGGGAACTACGAGCAGTACTTC
many	TRBJ2-7	TRBV5-1	-	CASSLEQGLASYEQYF	TGCGCCAGCAGCTTGGAACAAGGGCTAGCGTCCTACGAGCAGTACTTC
many	TRBJ2-1	TRBV27	TRBD2	CASYSSGYSYNEQFF	TGTGCCAGCTATTCTAGCGGGTACTCCTACAATGAGCAGTTCTTC
many	TRBJ1-1	TRBV7-3	-	CASSLQPTQNTEAFF	TGTGCCAGCAGCTTACAGCCTACTCAGAACACTGAAGCTTTCTTT
few	TRBJ2-1	TRBV7-2	-	CASSLVPGSYNEQFF	TGTGCCAGCAGCTTGGTGCCAGGATCCTACAATGAGCAGTTCTTC
-	TRBJ2-7	TRBV27	-	CASRWTLRTLYEQYF	TGTGCCAGCAGATGGACCCTCCGCACCTTATACGAGCAGTACTTC
-	TRBJ1-4	TRBV28	-	CASSFASFVELFF	TGTGCCAGCAGTTTCGCCAGTTTCGTAGAACTGTTTTTT
few	TRBJ1-4	TRBV6-1	-	CASRDMFPGRLFF	TGTGCCAGCAGAGATATGTTCCCGGGACGACTGTTTTTT
-	TRBJ2-7	TRBV20-1	-	CSARRGERHEQYF	TGCAGTGCTAGGCGAGGGGAACGTCACGAGCAGTACTTC
many	TRBJ1-1	TRBV6-5	-	CASSYSGRSNTEAFF	TGTGCCAGCAGTTACTCGGGCAGGTCGAACACTGAAGCTTTCTTT
-	TRBJ2-7	TRBV7-2	TRBD2	CASSLGGGYGQYF	TGTGCCAGCAGCTTGGGGGGAGGGTACGGGCAGTACTTC
many	TRBJ2-5	TRBV11-2	-	CASSHENTQYF	TGTGCCAGCAGCCATGAAAACACCCAGTACTTC
many	TRBJ1-1	TRBV7-2	-	CASSLRWEGWTEAFF	TGTGCCAGCAGCTTAAGATGGGAAGGGTGGACTGAAGCTTTCTTT
many	TRBJ2-3	TRBV4-2	-	CASSPRVEDTQYF	TGTGCCAGCAGCCCCAGGGTGGAAGATACGCAGTATTTT
many	TRBJ2-7	TRBV29-1	-	CSVVDGSSEQYF	TGCAGCGTTGTTGACGGATCGTCCGAGCAGTACTTC
-	TRBJ2-7	TRBV10-2	TRBD1	CASSATGPASSYEQYF	TGCGCCAGCAGTGCGACAGGGCCTGCCTCCTCCTACGAGCAGTACTTC
many	TRBJ2-1	TRBV6-1	-	CASSARRSSSYNEQFF	TGTGCCAGCAGCGCCAGGCGGTCGAGCTCCTACAATGAGCAGTTCTTC
-	TRBJ2-7	TRBV5-1	TRBD2	CASSLVLAGASEQYF	TGCGCCAGCAGCTTGGTCCTAGCGGGAGCCTCCGAGCAGTACTTC
-	TRBJ1-2	TRBV20-1	TRBD1	CSAGTALNYGYTF	TGCAGTGCTGGGACAGCGCTAAACTATGGCTACACCTTC
many	TRBJ2-7	TRBV20-1	TRBD2	CSADGLAGGPGEQYF	TGCAGTGCCGACGGACTAGCGGGAGGGCCAGGCGAGCAGTACTTC
-	TRBJ1-2	TRBV27	-	CASYREDYGYTF	TGTGCCAGCTACAGGGAAGACTATGGCTACACCTTC
-	TRBJ1-6	TRBV10-3	-	CAISPTNNSPLHF	TGTGCCATCAGCCCGACCAATAATTCACCCCTCCACTTT
few	TRBJ2-4	TRBV5-6	-	CASSLVDSWPGNIQYF	TGTGCCAGCAGCTTGGTGGACAGCTGGCCCGGGAACATTCAGTACTTC
few	TRBJ2-7	TRBV30	-	CAWSEETGIYEQYF	TGTGCCTGGTCGGAAGAGACAGGAATATACGAGCAGTACTTC
few	TRBJ2-1	TRBV5-6	TRBD2	CASSFEREFNEQFF	TGTGCCAGCAGCTTCGAGCGGGAGTTCAATGAGCAGTTCTTC
many	TRBJ2-5	TRBV28	-	CASSLNAETQYF	TGTGCCAGCAGTTTAAACGCGGAGACCCAGTACTTC